These 14 T cell receptor beta chains share one sample of origin, sequenced in a study of OX40 agonist ivuxolimab in advanced cancers. Clones were read by immunoSEQ multiplex PCR, and TCRdb kept only the in-frame ones, dropping some. The sample lists fewer than 120,000 clones, approximately 89% occurring once. This sample comprised CD4+ or CD8+ T cells sorted from blood, obtained in a trial of the OX40 agonist ivuxolimab. These receptors all stem from an adult with an advanced solid tumor such as melanoma, head and neck, liver or kidney cancer.

The rearrangement uses TRBV7-3 and TRBJ1-1; no definite D call. Germline V gene data show CDR1 as SGHTA and CDR2 as FQGTGA. The germline V and J ends were trimmed by 6 bases and 5 bases, with 13 bases remaining between them. The CDR3 sequence is 13 residues long. CDR3 in DNA: TGTGCCAGCAGTACCCTAGGGCGAACTGAAGCTTTCTTT. Translation: CASSTLGRTEAFF.

This clone occurred a few times. The J gene is TRBJ2-7, the V gene TRBV5-6; D ambiguous. This CDR3 spans 12 amino acids. Per the germline V gene, CDR1 is SGHDT and CDR2 is YYEEEE. Trimming stripped 7 bases from V and 5 bases from J, with 13 bases between. The CDR3 protein is CASGRLINEQYF. The DNA of the CDR3 is TGTGCCAGCGGACGTTTAATCAACGAGCAGTACTTC.

The chain couples TRBV4-3 to TRBJ1-5, with TRBD1 matching 7 bases. The germline CDR1 and CDR2 sequences are LGHNA and YSLEER. Trimming cost V 3 bases and J 1 base; bases outside gene matches: 9. The CDR3 extends over 17 amino acids. CDR3 sequence: CASSQGMTGSSNQPQHF. For the CDR3, the DNA is TGCGCCAGCAGCCAGGGTATGACAGGGAGCAGCAATCAGCCCCAGCATTTT.

This clone was counted once. This chain joins TRBV5-1 and TRBJ2-2; D possibly corresponds to TRBD1 (6 bases). V lost 0 bases, J lost 6 bases, and 9 bases lay in between. Germline lookup yields CDR1 SGHRS and CDR2 YFSETQ. The CDR3 is 14 amino acids. The CDR3 here is CASSLGQVAGELFF. The DNA of the CDR3 is TGCGCCAGCAGCTTGGGACAGGTCGCCGGGGAGCTGTTTTTT.

This chain uses TRBV30 with TRBJ2-1; 8 bases map to TRBD2. Trimming at V came to 1 base and at J to 7 bases, leaving 0 bases not matched to a gene. Germline CDR1 is GTSNPN and CDR2 is SVGIG (reference sequence). This CDR3 region has 12 residues. CDR3 DNA: TGTGCCTGGAGTGCTAGCGGGAATGAGCAGTTCTTC. Its translation: CAWSASGNEQFF.

The chain employs TRBV7-3 and TRBJ1-2; no clear D gene. CDR1 SGHTA and CDR2 FQGTGA come from the germline V gene. V lost 5 bases to trimming and J lost 2 bases, with 9 bases between them. The CDR3 totals 13 residues. The CDR3 here is CASSHGQNYGYTF. The CDR3 nucleotides are TGTGCCAGCAGCCACGGTCAGAACTATGGCTACACCTTC.

The chain is built from TRBV5-1 and TRBJ1-3; D gene uncertain. From germline, CDR1 is SGHRS and CDR2 YFSETQ. The CDR3 extends over 16 amino acids. V was cut by 0 bases and J by 0 bases, with 10 bases left in between. CDR3 amino acids: CASSLEGSTSGNTIYF. The DNA of the CDR3 is TGCGCCAGCAGCTTGGAAGGTTCCACCTCTGGAAACACCATATATTTT.

The chain joins TRBV25-1 to TRBJ1-1; D is undetermined. This CDR3 region has 17 residues. V was pared by 6 bases and J by 1 base, with 21 bases between. In germline, CDR1 is MGHDK, CDR2 SYGVNS. The CDR3 bases are TGTGCCAGCAGAGGATCCTCTGAGAGACTCAGGAACACTGAAGCTTTCTTT. Translation gives CASRGSSERLRNTEAFF.

This clone was seen only a few times. This chain connects TRBV2 to TRBJ2-7; a weak D match, TRBD1 (6 bases). Germline V gives CDR1 SNHLY, CDR2 FYNNEI. Trimming removed 6 bases at V and 1 base at J, with 13 bases between. The CDR3 is 14 residues long. As DNA, the CDR3 is TGTGCCAGCAGGGGGGCCGCGGTATCCTACGAGCAGTACTTC. This translates into CASRGAAVSYEQYF.

The rearrangement links TRBV19 to TRBJ1-1; D not resolved. V lost 0 bases, J lost 3 bases, and 8 bases lay in between. CDR1 and CDR2 from the germline V gene are LNHDA and SQIVND (reference sequence). The CDR3 length is 14 residues. The CDR3 region has the DNA TGTGCCAGTAGTATAGAAGCAGAGCACACTGAAGCTTTCTTT. It specifies CASSIEAEHTEAFF. Based on the CDR3 plus reference TRBV19 and TRBJ1-1, the full variable domain is DGGITQSPKYLFRKEGQNVTLSCEQNLNHDAMYWYRQDPGQGLRLIYYSQIVNDFQKGDIAEGYSVSREKKESFPLTVTSAQKNPTAFYLCASSIEAEHTEAFFGQGTRLTVV.

The chain has TRBV6-6 and TRBJ1-2; 7 positions match TRBD1. Germline V CDR1 and CDR2: MNHNY, SVGAGI (reference sequence). The CDR3 length is 15 residues. Trimming removed 6 bases from V and 5 bases from J; junction bases left unmatched: 12. The CDR3: CASSNFGTEAYGYTF. The CDR3 nucleotides are TGTGCCAGCAGCAATTTCGGGACAGAGGCATATGGCTACACCTTC.

V usage is TRBV27 and J usage is TRBJ2-7, with 8 bases lining up with TRBD2. The CDR3 length is 15 residues. V lost 2 bases, J lost 3 bases, and 6 bases stayed unmatched. CDR1 and CDR2 (germline): MNHEY, SMNVEV (reference sequence). The CDR3 reads CASSLLLAANYEQYF. In nucleotides, the CDR3 is TGTGCCAGCAGTTTACTACTAGCGGCTAACTACGAGCAGTACTTC.

This clone was found a few times. The chain employs TRBV28 and TRBJ1-2, with 7 bases fitting TRBD1. The ends lost 6 bases at V and 8 bases at J; junction bases unmatched: 15. The germline V gene has CDR1 MDHEN and CDR2 SYDVKM. This CDR3 is built from 15 residues. The CDR3 reads CASRGSDRTYVGYTF. In DNA form, the CDR3 reads TGTGCCAGCAGGGGTTCGGACAGGACCTATGTGGGCTACACCTTC.

The genes are TRBV30 and TRBJ2-2; no reliable D call. The CDR3 totals 12 residues. Per the germline V gene, CDR1 is GTSNPN and CDR2 is SVGIG (reference sequence). The V end lost 2 bases, the J end lost 3 bases, and 4 bases lay between the germline ends. The CDR3 DNA sequence: TGTGCCTGGAGTATCCACACCGGGGAGCTGTTTTTT. Its protein product is CAWSIHTGELFF.